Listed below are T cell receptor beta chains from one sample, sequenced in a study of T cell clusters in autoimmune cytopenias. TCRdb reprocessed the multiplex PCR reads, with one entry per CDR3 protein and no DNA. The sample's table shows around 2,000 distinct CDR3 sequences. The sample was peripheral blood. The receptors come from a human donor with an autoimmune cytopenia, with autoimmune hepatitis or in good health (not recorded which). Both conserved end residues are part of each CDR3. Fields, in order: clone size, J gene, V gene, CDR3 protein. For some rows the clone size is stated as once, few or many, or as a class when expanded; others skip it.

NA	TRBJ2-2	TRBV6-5	CASSDGLAGNTGELFF
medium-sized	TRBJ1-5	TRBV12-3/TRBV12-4	CASSQTGGQQPQHF
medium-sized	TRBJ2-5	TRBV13	CASSRVTFRETQYF
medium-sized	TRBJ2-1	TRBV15	CATSRRGPGEQFF
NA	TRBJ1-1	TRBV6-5	CASRNFLLRGRTEAFF
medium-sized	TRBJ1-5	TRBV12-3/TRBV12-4	CASSHDSLNQPQHF
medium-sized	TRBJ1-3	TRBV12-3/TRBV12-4	CASSSGQGNTIYF
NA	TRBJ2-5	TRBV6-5	CASSGGQRVVGTQYF
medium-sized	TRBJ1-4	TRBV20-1	CSASLPVRDEKLFF
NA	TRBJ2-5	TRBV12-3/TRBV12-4	CASSLGAGGGESQYF
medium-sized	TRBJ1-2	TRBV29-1	CSVEDDRGYGYTF
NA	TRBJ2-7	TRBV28	CASTAATYEQYF
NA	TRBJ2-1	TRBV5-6	CASSLGLAGGGNEQFF
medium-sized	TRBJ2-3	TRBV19	CASSRDRTSTDTQYF
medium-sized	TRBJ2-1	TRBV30	CAWREGFGGRARPHNEQFF
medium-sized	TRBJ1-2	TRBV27	CASGPRRQTYGYTF
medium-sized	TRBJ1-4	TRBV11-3	CASSLGGTLGANEKLFF
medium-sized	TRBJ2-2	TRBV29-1	CSVVSSPNTGELFF
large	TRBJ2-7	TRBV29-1	CSVAEGGEQYF
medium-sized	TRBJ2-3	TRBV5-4	CASSLAVGDTQYF
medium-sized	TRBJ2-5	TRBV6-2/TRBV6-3	CASSYSLAGGKETQYF
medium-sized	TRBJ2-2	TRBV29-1	CSVDSGNTGELFF
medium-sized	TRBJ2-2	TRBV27	CASSVAGATGELFF
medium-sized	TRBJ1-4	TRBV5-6	CASSSRDRGPEKLFF
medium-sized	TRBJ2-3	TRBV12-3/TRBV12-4	CASSLGRGGRTDTQYF
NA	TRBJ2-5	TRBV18	CASSPYPPGGETQYF
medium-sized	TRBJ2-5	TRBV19	CASSPTGRDQETQYF
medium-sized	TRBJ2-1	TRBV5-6	CASSLLGQGSSYNEQFF
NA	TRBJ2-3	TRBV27	CASRLGVSTDTQYF
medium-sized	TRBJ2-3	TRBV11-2	CASSSLAGTDTQYF
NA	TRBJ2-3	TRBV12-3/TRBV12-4	CASRSLDSSRGDTQYF